A selection of T cell receptor beta chains follows, all from one sample in a study of somatic mutations in cytotoxic T cells in rheumatoid arthritis. Some clones are missing from TCRdb's copy, which holds only in-frame ones; the method was immunoSEQ multiplex PCR. The sample consists of approximately 18,000 clones, 80% of them appearing once. The specimen was CD8+ T cells sorted from blood. The receptors derive from an adult with rheumatoid arthritis. Both conserved end residues are part of each CDR3. A D gene is named only where the DNA matches it firmly. Size is omitted from some rows. Given values are once, few, many or a class for expanded clones.

V gene	D gene	clone size	J gene	CDR3 protein	CDR3 DNA
TRBV11-1	TRBD1	.	TRBJ2-7	CASSQDRGTEQYF	TGTGCCAGCAGCCAGGACAGGGGGACCGAGCAGTACTTC
TRBV5-4	TRBD1	once	TRBJ2-1	CASNPGTDLYNEQFF	TGTGCCAGCAACCCCGGGACAGATCTCTACAATGAGCAGTTCTTC
TRBV9	.	.	TRBJ2-7	CASSEAGTSSYEQYF	TGTGCCAGCAGCGAGGCAGGGACCTCCTCCTACGAGCAGTACTTC
TRBV4-1	.	few	TRBJ2-5	CASSQAPGRETQYF	TGCGCCAGCAGCCAAGCTCCGGGGCGAGAGACCCAGTACTTC
TRBV9	.	.	TRBJ1-2	CASSVAQYGYTF	TGTGCCAGCAGCGTAGCCCAGTACGGCTACACCTTC
TRBV19	.	.	TRBJ2-7	CASSTAGPYEQYF	TGTGCCAGTAGTACCGCGGGGCCCTACGAGCAGTACTTC
TRBV15	.	.	TRBJ1-5	CATSRDRGVRQPQHF	TGTGCCACCAGCAGAGACAGGGGTGTGCGTCAGCCCCAGCATTTT
TRBV27	.	few	TRBJ1-5	CASSLSGIANQPQHF	TGTGCCAGCAGTTTATCAGGGATTGCCAATCAGCCCCAGCATTTT
TRBV7-9	.	.	TRBJ2-7	CASSKGGGKDYEQYF	TGTGCCAGCAGCAAAGGGGGAGGAAAAGACTACGAGCAGTACTTC
TRBV7-2	TRBD1	.	TRBJ1-1	CASSLGTPRTGRGTEAFF	TGTGCCAGCAGCTTAGGCACCCCCCGGACAGGGCGGGGGACTGAAGCTTTCTTT
TRBV29-1	TRBD2	.	TRBJ2-1	CSVEPWPGGYNEQFF	TGCAGCGTTGAACCCTGGCCGGGGGGTTACAATGAGCAGTTCTTC
TRBV2	TRBD1	.	TRBJ2-6	CASRDRVPGANVLTF	TGTGCCAGCAGGGACAGGGTTCCTGGGGCCAACGTCCTGACTTTC
TRBV30	TRBD1	.	TRBJ1-2	CAWRDRDRVYGYTF	TGTGCCTGGAGGGACCGGGACAGAGTCTATGGCTACACCTTC
TRBV28	.	.	TRBJ1-2	CASTGGGNYGYTF	TGTGCCAGCACTGGGGGGGGCAACTATGGCTACACCTTC
TRBV11-1	TRBD1	.	TRBJ1-2	CASSSDRPDGYTF	TGTGCCAGCAGCTCGGACAGGCCAGATGGCTACACCTTC
TRBV28	TRBD2	few	TRBJ2-7	CAGGVRPYEQYF	TGTGCCGGGGGGGTTAGGCCCTACGAGCAGTACTTC
TRBV18	.	.	TRBJ2-1	CASSPGKDRRNEQFF	TGTGCCAGCTCACCAGGGAAGGATCGGAGGAATGAGCAGTTCTTC
TRBV19	TRBD1	once	TRBJ2-7	CASRSDRGYEQYF	TGTGCCAGTAGGTCGGACAGGGGCTACGAGCAGTACTTC
TRBV4-2	.	once	TRBJ2-3	CASSQEEGDGTDTQYF	TGTGCCAGCAGCCAAGAAGAGGGGGACGGCACAGATACGCAGTATTTT
TRBV9	.	.	TRBJ2-5	CAARQGRVIKTQYF	TGTGCCGCCCGTCAGGGCAGGGTGATCAAGACCCAGTACTTC
TRBV30	.	.	TRBJ1-6	CAWSVPLGASPLHF	TGTGCCTGGAGTGTCCCCCTCGGGGCTTCACCCCTCCACTTT
TRBV19	.	.	TRBJ1-1	CASSMGGTEAFF	TGTGCCAGTAGTATGGGGGGCACGGAAGCTTTCTTT
TRBV27	.	.	TRBJ2-7	CASSPLTGYEQYF	TGTGCCAGCAGTCCGCTGACTGGCTACGAGCAGTACTTC
TRBV7-8	.	.	TRBJ2-7	CASSLSDYEQYF	TGTGCCAGCAGCTTATCGGACTACGAGCAGTACTTC
TRBV11-2	.	.	TRBJ2-7	CASSAGTVYEQYF	TGTGCCAGCAGCGCGGGGACAGTCTACGAGCAGTACTTC
TRBV7-9	TRBD1	.	TRBJ2-5	CASSPDREQETQYF	TGTGCCAGCAGCCCGGACAGGGAGCAAGAGACCCAGTACTTC
TRBV6-1	.	.	TRBJ2-1	CASSDPAPNEQFF	TGTGCCAGCAGTGACCCGGCACCAAATGAGCAGTTCTTC
TRBV27	TRBD1	.	TRBJ1-3	CASSWDRGWHF	TGTGCCAGCAGTTGGGACAGGGGATGGCATTTT
TRBV2	.	.	TRBJ1-2	CASSGRPNYGYTF	TGTGCCAGCAGTGGTAGGCCCAACTATGGCTACACCTTC
TRBV27	.	.	TRBJ1-6	CASRQGANSPLHF	TGTGCCAGCAGACAGGGAGCTAATTCACCCCTCCACTTT
TRBV5-5	.	.	TRBJ1-1	CASSFTGNEAFF	TGTGCCAGCAGCTTCACAGGCAATGAAGCTTTCTTT
TRBV15	.	.	TRBJ1-1	CATSRMIRTNTEAFF	TGTGCCACCAGCAGAATGATTCGGACGAACACTGAAGCTTTCTTT
TRBV9	.	once	TRBJ2-3	CASSVKFGGGADTQYF	TGTGCCAGCAGCGTGAAATTCGGGGGCGGAGCAGATACGCAGTATTTT
TRBV2	.	.	TRBJ2-2	CASRGEGELFF	TGTGCCAGCAGAGGGGAGGGGGAGCTGTTTTTT
TRBV7-9	.	.	TRBJ1-3	CASPPKGGGGNTIYF	TGTGCCAGCCCTCCTAAAGGAGGGGGTGGAAACACCATATATTTT
TRBV28	.	.	TRBJ2-3	CASSLTAAGDTQYF	TGTGCCAGCAGTTTGACAGCCGCAGGAGATACGCAGTATTTT
TRBV28	.	.	TRBJ2-3	CASSPPPRRGAVYTQYF	TGTGCCAGCAGTCCTCCGCCCCGAAGGGGTGCCGTATATACGCAGTATTTT
TRBV29-1	.	.	TRBJ2-7	CSVETRDYEQYF	TGCAGCGTTGAAACCAGGGACTACGAGCAGTACTTC
TRBV13	.	.	TRBJ2-5	CASSLVPRGQETQYF	TGTGCCAGCAGCTTAGTGCCCCGGGGGCAAGAGACCCAGTACTTC
TRBV29-1	TRBD1	.	TRBJ2-3	CSVEPDRASTDTQYF	TGCAGCGTTGAACCGGACAGGGCTAGCACAGATACGCAGTATTTT
TRBV2	.	.	TRBJ1-5	CASKEVTDYSNQPQHF	TGTGCCAGCAAGGAGGTGACAGATTATAGCAATCAGCCCCAGCATTTT
TRBV28	TRBD1	.	TRBJ2-7	CASSSPPDRGRTYEQYF	TGTGCCAGCAGTTCCCCGCCAGACAGGGGGCGAACCTACGAGCAGTACTTC
TRBV11-2	.	.	TRBJ1-1	CASSLLLNTEAFF	TGTGCCAGCAGCTTATTATTGAACACTGAAGCTTTCTTT
TRBV5-1	TRBD1	.	TRBJ1-1	CASRTGPEAFF	TGCGCCAGCAGGACAGGGCCTGAAGCTTTCTTT
TRBV9	TRBD1	.	TRBJ1-5	CASSEQGEGQPQHF	TGTGCCAGCAGCGAACAGGGGGAAGGACAGCCCCAGCATTTT
TRBV27	.	.	TRBJ2-3	CASSFLRGPPGDTQYF	TGTGCCAGCAGTTTTTTACGGGGGCCCCCCGGGGATACGCAGTATTTT
TRBV9	.	.	TRBJ1-6	CASSVGRYNSPLHF	TGTGCCAGCAGCGTAGGGCGGTATAATTCACCCCTCCACTTT
TRBV2	.	.	TRBJ2-7	CASRDQVSYEQYF	TGTGCCAGCCGCGACCAGGTCTCCTACGAGCAGTACTTC
TRBV30	TRBD1	.	TRBJ1-5	CAWSVQGGGFNQPQHF	TGTGCCTGGAGTGTACAGGGGGGCGGATTCAATCAGCCCCAGCATTTT
TRBV4-1	.	.	TRBJ2-6	CASSQDAPAGANVLTF	TGCGCCAGCAGCCAAGATGCCCCGGCTGGGGCCAACGTCCTGACTTTC
TRBV5-7	.	few	TRBJ1-5	CASSLARQSNQPQHF	TGTGCCAGCAGCTTGGCCAGACAAAGCAATCAGCCCCAGCATTTT
TRBV9	TRBD2	once	TRBJ2-5	CASNGGGVETQYF	TGTGCCAGCAACGGGGGGGGCGTAGAGACCCAGTACTTC
TRBV9	.	once	TRBJ1-3	CASSSPGARRGNTIYF	TGTGCCAGCAGCTCTCCGGGAGCCAGAAGGGGAAACACCATATATTTT
TRBV2	.	.	TRBJ2-7	CASSVAGTYEQYF	TGTGCCAGCAGTGTGGCAGGGACCTACGAGCAGTACTTC
TRBV2	.	.	TRBJ1-1	CASSELGLEAFF	TGTGCCAGCAGTGAGCTGGGCCTGGAAGCTTTCTTT
TRBV9	.	few	TRBJ1-1	CASSATQNTEAFF	TGTGCCAGCAGCGCGACACAGAACACTGAAGCTTTCTTT
TRBV5-5	.	once	TRBJ1-1	CASSSNLAAEAFF	TGTGCCAGCAGCTCCAACCTGGCGGCTGAAGCTTTCTTT
TRBV9	.	.	TRBJ2-7	CASSVDLGGAKEQYF	TGTGCCAGCAGCGTGGACTTGGGGGGGGCTAAGGAGCAGTACTTC
TRBV14	.	once	TRBJ2-7	CASSQAGGASYEQYF	TGTGCCAGCAGCCAAGCTGGCGGGGCGTCCTACGAGCAGTACTTC